These 9 T cell receptor beta chains originate from one sample sequenced in a study of T-cell memory formation after mild COVID-19. TCRdb recomputed calls from the 5' RACE reads with MiXCR, one row per CDR3 protein. The sample consists of approximately 250,000 distinct CDR3 sequences, about a sixth of them appearing once. The specimen was PBMCs or a T cell subset sorted from them (not recorded which). Every receptor here comes from a man aged 18-30 years who had mild COVID-19 (a few samples of this study predate the infection). Cell type and time point are not known.

V and J are TRBV12-3 or TRBV12-4 and TRBJ2-3; 14 bases match TRBD2. CDR3 length: 15 residues. The trim removed 6 bases at V and 6 bases at J, leaving 5 bases unmatched. The CDR3 DNA reads as TGTGCCAGCAGGCTGGGACTAGCGGGGGCGGATACGCAGTATTTT. Protein: CASRLGLAGADTQYF.

This clonotype was found a few times. The chain combines TRBV7-2 with TRBJ1-1, with no clear D. The CDR3 has 15 amino acids. Per the germline V gene, CDR1 is SGHTA and CDR2 is FQGNSA. Trimming cost V 4 bases and J 3 bases, with 15 bases left between them. The CDR3 sequence is CASSYLRGGDTEAFF. CDR3 sequence (DNA): TGTGCCAGCAGCTACTTACGGGGTGGTGACACTGAAGCTTTCTTT.

The table lists this clonotype with a few counts. The chain has TRBV5-1 and TRBJ1-5, with D perhaps matching TRBD1 (6 bases). V was clipped by 2 bases and J by 2 bases, with 11 bases between them. The CDR3 has 15 residues. CDR1 SGHRS and CDR2 YFSETQ come from the germline V gene. This CDR3 is CASSFTGMGNQPQHF. The CDR3 DNA sequence: TGCGCCAGCAGCTTTACAGGGATGGGCAATCAGCCCCAGCATTTT.

CDR3 amino acids: CASSAQGYEQYF. CDR3 in DNA: TGTGCCAGCAGCGCACAGGGGTACGAGCAGTACTTC. The chain combines TRBV7-2 with TRBJ2-7, with 7 bases identical to TRBD1. Trimming removed 5 bases from V and 4 bases from J; junction bases left unmatched: 2. From germline, CDR1 is SGHTA and CDR2 FQGNSA. This CDR3 spans 12 amino acids.

J is TRBJ2-3 and V is TRBV5-1, with a tentative D call TRBD2 (5 bases). CDR3 size: 14 residues. V lost 7 bases to trimming and J lost 4 bases, with 16 bases between them. Germline-derived CDR1 and CDR2 are SGHRS and YFSETQ. CDR3 bases: TGCGCCAGCCGCTATAGCGATTCATCAGATACGCAGTATTTT. Encoded protein: CASRYSDSSDTQYF.

The chain uses TRBV6-4 and TRBJ1-4, with 7 positions matching TRBD1. J lost 10 bases, V lost 5 bases, and 7 bases had no gene match. There are 13 residues in the CDR3. CDR1 and CDR2 (germline): MRHNA, SNTAGT. Written as DNA, the CDR3 is TGTGCCAGCAGTATGGACAGGTCCGGAAAACTGTTTTTT. Translation: CASSMDRSGKLFF.

This clonotype was detected a few times. The V and J genes are TRBV7-8 and TRBJ2-7; TRBD2 matches at 7 bases. This CDR3 comprises 13 residues. The V segment lost 5 bases and the J segment 5 bases; nucleotides outside the gene matches: 6. Germline CDR1 and CDR2: SGHVS and FQNEAQ. The CDR3 here is CASSHRAGDEQYV. DNA for the CDR3: TGTGCCAGCAGCCATCGGGCGGGGGACGAGCAGTACGTC.

The rearrangement uses TRBV6-2 or TRBV6-3 and TRBJ1-2; 7 bases map to TRBD1. The CDR3 is 14 residues long. Losses at the gene ends were 7 bases for V and 6 bases for J; bases not matched to a gene: 11. CDR1 and CDR2 from the germline V gene are MNHEY and SVGEGT. In DNA, the CDR3 is TGTGCCAGCACTCAGGGGGGGGCGGGGAATGGCTACACCTTC. Translation gives CASTQGGAGNGYTF.

This chain's CDR3 is CASDSGTGSYNEQFF. The CDR3 region has the DNA TGTGCCAGCGACTCCGGGACAGGTTCTTACAATGAGCAGTTCTTC. The chain recombines TRBV2 with TRBJ2-1; TRBD1 agrees at 8 bases. CDR3 length: 15 amino acids. Trimming cost V 8 bases and J 4 bases; bases outside gene matches: 10. Germline V lookup: CDR1 SNHLY, CDR2 FYNNEI.